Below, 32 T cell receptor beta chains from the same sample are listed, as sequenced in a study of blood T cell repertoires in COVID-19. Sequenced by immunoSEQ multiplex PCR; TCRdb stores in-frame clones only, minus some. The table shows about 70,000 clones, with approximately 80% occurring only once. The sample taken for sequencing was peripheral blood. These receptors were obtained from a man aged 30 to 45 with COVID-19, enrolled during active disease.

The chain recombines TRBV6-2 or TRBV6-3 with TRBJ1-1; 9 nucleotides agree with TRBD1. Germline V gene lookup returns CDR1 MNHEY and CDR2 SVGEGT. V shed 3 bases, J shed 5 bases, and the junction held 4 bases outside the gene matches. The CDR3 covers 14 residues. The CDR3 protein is CASSYTGGWTEAFF. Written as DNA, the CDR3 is TGTGCCAGCAGTTATACAGGGGGCTGGACTGAAGCTTTCTTT.

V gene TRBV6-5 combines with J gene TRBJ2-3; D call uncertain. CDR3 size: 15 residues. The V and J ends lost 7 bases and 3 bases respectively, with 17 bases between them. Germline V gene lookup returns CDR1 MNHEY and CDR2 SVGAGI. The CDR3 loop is CASTLASVDTDTQYF. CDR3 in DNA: TGTGCCAGCACTCTCGCGTCCGTTGATACAGATACGCAGTATTTT.

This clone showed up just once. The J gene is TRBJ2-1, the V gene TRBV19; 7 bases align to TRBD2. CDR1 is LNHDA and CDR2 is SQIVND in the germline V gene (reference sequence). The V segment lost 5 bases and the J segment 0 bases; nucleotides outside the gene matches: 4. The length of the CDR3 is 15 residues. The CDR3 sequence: CASSDGGSSYNEQFF. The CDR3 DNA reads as TGTGCCAGTAGTGACGGGGGGAGCTCCTACAATGAGCAGTTCTTC.

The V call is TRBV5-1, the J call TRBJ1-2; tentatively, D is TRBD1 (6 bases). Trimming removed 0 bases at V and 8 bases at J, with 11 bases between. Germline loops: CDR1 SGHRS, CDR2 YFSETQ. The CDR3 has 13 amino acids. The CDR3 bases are TGCGCCAGCAGCTTGGACAGGGTCGGGGGCTACACCTTC. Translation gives CASSLDRVGGYTF.

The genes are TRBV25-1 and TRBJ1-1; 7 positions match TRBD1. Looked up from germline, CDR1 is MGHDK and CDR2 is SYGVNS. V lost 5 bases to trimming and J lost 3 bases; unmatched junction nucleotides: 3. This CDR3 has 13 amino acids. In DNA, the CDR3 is TGTGCCAGCAGTAGAACAGGGGACACTGAAGCTTTCTTT. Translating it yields CASSRTGDTEAFF.

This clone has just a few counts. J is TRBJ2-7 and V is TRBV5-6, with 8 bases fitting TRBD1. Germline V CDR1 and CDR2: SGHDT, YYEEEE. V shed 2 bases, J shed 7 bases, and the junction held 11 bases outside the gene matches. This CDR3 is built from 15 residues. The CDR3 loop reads CASSFGQGSGGEQYF. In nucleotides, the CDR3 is TGTGCCAGCAGCTTCGGACAGGGTTCGGGTGGGGAGCAGTACTTC.

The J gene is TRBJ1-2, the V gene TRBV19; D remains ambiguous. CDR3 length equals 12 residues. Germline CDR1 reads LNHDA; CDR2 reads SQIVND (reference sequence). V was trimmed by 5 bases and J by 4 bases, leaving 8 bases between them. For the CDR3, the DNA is TGTGCCAGTAGTCCGGGTGGCTATGGCTACACCTTC. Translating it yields CASSPGGYGYTF. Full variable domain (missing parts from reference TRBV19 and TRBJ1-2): DGGITQSPKYLFRKEGQNVTLSCEQNLNHDAMYWYRQDPGQGLRLIYYSQIVNDFQKGDIAEGYSVSREKKESFPLTVTSAQKNPTAFYLCASSPGGYGYTFGSGTRLTVV.

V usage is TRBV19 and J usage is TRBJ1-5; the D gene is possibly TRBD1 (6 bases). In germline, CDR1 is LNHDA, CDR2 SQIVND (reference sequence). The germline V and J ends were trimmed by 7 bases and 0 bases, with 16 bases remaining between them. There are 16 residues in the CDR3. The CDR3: CASTGKGGYSNQPQHF. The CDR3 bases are TGTGCCAGTACCGGTAAAGGGGGTTATAGCAATCAGCCCCAGCATTTT.

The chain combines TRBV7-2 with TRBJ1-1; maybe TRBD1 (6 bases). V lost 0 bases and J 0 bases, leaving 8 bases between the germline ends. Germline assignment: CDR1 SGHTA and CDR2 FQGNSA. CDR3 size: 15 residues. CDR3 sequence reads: CASSLAGTLNTEAFF. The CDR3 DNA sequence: TGTGCCAGCAGCTTAGCAGGGACACTGAACACTGAAGCTTTCTTT. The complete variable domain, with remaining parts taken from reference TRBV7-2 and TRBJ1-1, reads GAGVSQSPSNKVTEKGKDVELRCDPISGHTALYWYRQSLGQGLEFLIYFQGNSAPDKSGLPSDRFSAERTGGSVSTLTIQRTQQEDSAVYLCASSLAGTLNTEAFFGQGTRLTVV.

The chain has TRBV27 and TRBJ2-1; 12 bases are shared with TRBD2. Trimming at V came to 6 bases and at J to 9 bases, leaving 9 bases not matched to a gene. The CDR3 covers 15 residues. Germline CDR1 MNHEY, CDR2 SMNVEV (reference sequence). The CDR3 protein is CASRPTSGSRPEQFF. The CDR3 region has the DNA TGTGCCAGCAGGCCGACTAGCGGGAGTCGTCCTGAGCAGTTCTTC.

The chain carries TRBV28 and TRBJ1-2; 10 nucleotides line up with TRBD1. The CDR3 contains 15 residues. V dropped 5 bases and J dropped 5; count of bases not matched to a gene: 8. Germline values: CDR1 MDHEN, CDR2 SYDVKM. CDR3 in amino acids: CASSRGQGGGYGYTF. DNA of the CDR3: TGTGCCAGCAGTCGAGGACAGGGGGGCGGGTATGGCTACACCTTC.

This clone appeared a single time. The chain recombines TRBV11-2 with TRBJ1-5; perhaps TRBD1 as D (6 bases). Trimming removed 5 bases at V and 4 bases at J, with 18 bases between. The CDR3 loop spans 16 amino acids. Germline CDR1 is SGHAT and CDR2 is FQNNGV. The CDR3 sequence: CASSLSPGQRNQPQHF. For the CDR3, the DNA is TGTGCCAGCAGCCTCTCTCCCGGACAGAGAAATCAGCCCCAGCATTTT.

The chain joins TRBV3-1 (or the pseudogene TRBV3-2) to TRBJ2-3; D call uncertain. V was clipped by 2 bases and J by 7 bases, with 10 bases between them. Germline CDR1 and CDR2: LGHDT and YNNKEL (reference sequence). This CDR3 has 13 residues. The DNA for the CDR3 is TGTGCCAGCAGCCAACCGAGACTGAATACGCAGTATTTT. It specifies CASSQPRLNTQYF.

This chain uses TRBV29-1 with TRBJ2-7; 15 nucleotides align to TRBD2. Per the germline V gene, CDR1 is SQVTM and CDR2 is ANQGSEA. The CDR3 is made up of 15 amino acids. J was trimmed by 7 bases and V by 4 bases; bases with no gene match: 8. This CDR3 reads CSVVRGLAGGGEQYF. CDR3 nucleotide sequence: TGCAGCGTTGTCCGGGGACTAGCGGGAGGAGGGGAGCAGTACTTC.

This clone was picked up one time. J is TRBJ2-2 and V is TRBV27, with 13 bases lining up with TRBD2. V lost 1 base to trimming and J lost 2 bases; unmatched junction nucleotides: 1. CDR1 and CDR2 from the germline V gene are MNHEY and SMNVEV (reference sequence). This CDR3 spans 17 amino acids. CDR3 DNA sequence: TGTGCCAGCAGTTTATGGACTAGCGGGAGTAACACCGGGGAGCTGTTTTTT. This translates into CASSLWTSGSNTGELFF.

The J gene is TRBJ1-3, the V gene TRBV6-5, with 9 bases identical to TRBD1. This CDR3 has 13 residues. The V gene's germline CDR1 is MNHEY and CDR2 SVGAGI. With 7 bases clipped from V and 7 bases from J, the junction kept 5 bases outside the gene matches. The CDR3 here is CASKRTGDNTIYF. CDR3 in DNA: TGTGCCAGCAAACGGACAGGGGACAACACCATATATTTT.

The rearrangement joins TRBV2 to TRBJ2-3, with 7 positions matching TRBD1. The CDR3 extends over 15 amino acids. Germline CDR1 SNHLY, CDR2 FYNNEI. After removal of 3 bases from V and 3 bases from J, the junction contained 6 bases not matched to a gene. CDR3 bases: TGTGCCAGCAGTGATAGTAGGGGGCGAACAGATACGCAGTATTTT. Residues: CASSDSRGRTDTQYF.

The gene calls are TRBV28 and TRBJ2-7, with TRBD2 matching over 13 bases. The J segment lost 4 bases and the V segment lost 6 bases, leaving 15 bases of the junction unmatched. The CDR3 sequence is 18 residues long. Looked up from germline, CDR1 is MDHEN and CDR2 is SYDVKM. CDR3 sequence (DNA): TGTGCCAGCAGCCGACTAGCGGGAGGAGAACAAGAGGGATACGAGCAGTACTTC. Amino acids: CASSRLAGGEQEGYEQYF.

The CDR3 reads CASSTRLVPEQFF. The CDR3 DNA reads as TGTGCCAGCAGCACACGACTAGTTCCTGAGCAGTTCTTC. The V and J genes are TRBV5-4 and TRBJ2-1; TRBD2 might be the D (6 bases). Germline CDR1 and CDR2: SGHNT and YYREEE (reference sequence). Trimming stripped 4 bases from V and 9 bases from J, with 14 bases between. The CDR3 extends over 13 amino acids.

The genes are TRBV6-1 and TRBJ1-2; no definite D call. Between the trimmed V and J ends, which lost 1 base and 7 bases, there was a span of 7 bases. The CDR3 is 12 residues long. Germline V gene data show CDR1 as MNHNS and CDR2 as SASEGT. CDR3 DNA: TGTGCCAGCAGTGAAGGCAGCGGTGGCTACACCTTC. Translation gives CASSEGSGGYTF.

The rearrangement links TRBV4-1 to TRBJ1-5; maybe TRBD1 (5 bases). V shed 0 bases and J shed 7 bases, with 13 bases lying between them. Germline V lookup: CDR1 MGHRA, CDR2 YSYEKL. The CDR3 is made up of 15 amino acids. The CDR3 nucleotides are TGCGCCAGCAGCCAAGAGGACATCTCGGGCCAGCCCCAGCATTTT. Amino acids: CASSQEDISGQPQHF.

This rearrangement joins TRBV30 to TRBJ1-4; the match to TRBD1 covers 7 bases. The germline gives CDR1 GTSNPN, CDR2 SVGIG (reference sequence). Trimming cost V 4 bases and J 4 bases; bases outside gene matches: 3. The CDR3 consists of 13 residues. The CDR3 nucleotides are TGTGCCTGGAACCGGGACAGTAATGAAAAACTGTTTTTT. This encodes CAWNRDSNEKLFF.

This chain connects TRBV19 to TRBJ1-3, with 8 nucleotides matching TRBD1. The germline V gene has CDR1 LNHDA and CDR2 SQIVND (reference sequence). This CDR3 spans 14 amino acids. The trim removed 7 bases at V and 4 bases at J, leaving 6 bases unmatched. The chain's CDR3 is CASTDGQGGNTIYF. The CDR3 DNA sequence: TGTGCCAGTACCGATGGACAGGGAGGAAACACCATATATTTT. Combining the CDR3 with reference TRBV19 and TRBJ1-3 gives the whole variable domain DGGITQSPKYLFRKEGQNVTLSCEQNLNHDAMYWYRQDPGQGLRLIYYSQIVNDFQKGDIAEGYSVSREKKESFPLTVTSAQKNPTAFYLCASTDGQGGNTIYFGEGSWLTVV.

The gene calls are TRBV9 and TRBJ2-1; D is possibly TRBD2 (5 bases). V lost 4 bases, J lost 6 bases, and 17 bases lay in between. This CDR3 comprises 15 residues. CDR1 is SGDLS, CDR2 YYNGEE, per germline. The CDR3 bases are TGTGCCAGCAGCCCAGAGGGCCCCCTGGGCAATGAGCAGTTCTTC. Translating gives CASSPEGPLGNEQFF.

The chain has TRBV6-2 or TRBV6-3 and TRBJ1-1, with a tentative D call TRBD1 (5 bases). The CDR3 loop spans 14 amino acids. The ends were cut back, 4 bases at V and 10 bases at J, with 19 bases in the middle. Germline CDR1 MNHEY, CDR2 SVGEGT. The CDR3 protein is CASSFGLNGQGAFF. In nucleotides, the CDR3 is TGTGCCAGCAGTTTTGGTTTGAACGGACAAGGAGCTTTCTTT.

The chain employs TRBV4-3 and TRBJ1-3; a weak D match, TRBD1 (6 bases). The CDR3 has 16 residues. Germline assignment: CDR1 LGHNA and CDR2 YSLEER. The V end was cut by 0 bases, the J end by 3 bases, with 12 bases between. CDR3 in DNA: TGCGCCAGCAGCCAAGATTCAGGGGCCTATGGAAACACCATATATTTT. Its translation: CASSQDSGAYGNTIYF.

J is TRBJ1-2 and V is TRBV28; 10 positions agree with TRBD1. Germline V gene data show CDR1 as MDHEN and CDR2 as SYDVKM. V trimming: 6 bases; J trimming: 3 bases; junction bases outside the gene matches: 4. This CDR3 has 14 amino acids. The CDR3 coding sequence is TGTGCCAGCAGCGGGACAGGGGTTGACTATGGCTACACCTTC. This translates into CASSGTGVDYGYTF.

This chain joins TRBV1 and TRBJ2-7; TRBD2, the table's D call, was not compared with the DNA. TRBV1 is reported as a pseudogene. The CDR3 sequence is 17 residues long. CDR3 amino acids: CTSSQEGTSGRGYEQYF. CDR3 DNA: TGCACCAGCAGCCAAGAAGGGACTAGCGGGAGGGGGTACGAGCAGTACTTC.

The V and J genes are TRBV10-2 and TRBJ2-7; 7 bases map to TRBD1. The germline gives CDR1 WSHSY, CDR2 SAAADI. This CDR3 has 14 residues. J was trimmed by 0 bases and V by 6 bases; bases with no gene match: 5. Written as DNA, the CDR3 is TGCGCCAGCAGGTCCGGACAGGACTCCTACGAGCAGTACTTC. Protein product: CASRSGQDSYEQYF.

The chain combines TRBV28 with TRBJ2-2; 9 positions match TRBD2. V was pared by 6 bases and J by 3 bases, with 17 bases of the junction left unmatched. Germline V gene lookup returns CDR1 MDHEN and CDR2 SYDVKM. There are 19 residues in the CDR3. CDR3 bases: TGTGCCAGCAGACCCCAAGGGAGGGGGACTAGCCGATACACCGGGGAGCTGTTTTTT. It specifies CASRPQGRGTSRYTGELFF.

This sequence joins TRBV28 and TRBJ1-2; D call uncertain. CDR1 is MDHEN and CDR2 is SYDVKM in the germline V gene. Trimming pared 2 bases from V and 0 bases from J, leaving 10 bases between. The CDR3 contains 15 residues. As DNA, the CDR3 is TGTGCCAGCAGTTTAGCACAGCCTACTAACTATGGCTACACCTTC. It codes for CASSLAQPTNYGYTF.

The CDR3 sequence: CASSLLQGLGYTF. The CDR3 coding sequence is TGTGCCAGCAGTCTTCTACAGGGGTTAGGCTACACCTTC. This chain uses TRBV28 with TRBJ1-2; TRBD1 matches at 7 bases. V shed 5 bases, J shed 8 bases, and the junction held 8 bases outside the gene matches. Germline lookup yields CDR1 MDHEN and CDR2 SYDVKM. The CDR3 consists of 13 residues.